The 32 T cell receptor beta chains listed next were all sequenced from one sample in a study of graft-versus-host responses after intestinal transplantation. Intraepithelial lymphocytes and lamina propria lymphocytes were released through processing of graft tissue. The method was immunoSEQ multiplex PCR; TCRdb's version includes in-frame clones alone and lacks a portion of them. The table has about 63,000 clones, under 90% seen once. This material consisted of ileum tissue, taken 350 to 400 days after transplant. Receptors originate from a human patient who received an intestinal transplant, so some T cells may come from the graft donor.

This clone occurred a few times. The junction departs from the called germline gene at one end, perhaps through a read error. The rearrangement joins TRBV5-8 to TRBJ1-4; D unclear. This CDR3 region has 11 residues. Germline V gene sequence: CDR1 SGHTS, CDR2 YDEGEE. This CDR3 is CASSLKNLRLF. CDR3 sequence (DNA): TGTGCCAGCAGCTTGAAAAATCTTCGACTTTTT.

The V call is TRBV6-1, the J call TRBJ1-2, with a tentative D call TRBD1 (6 bases). CDR1 and CDR2 (germline): MNHNS, SASEGT. Trimming cost V 5 bases and J 8 bases, with 12 bases left between them. The CDR3 is 12 residues long. The CDR3 DNA reads TGTGCCAGCAGTCCGCGGGGGGGCGGCTACACCTTC. The encoded protein is CASSPRGGGYTF.

The chain has TRBV7-8 and TRBJ2-1; 11 nucleotides match TRBD2. The CDR3 contains 17 residues. Per the germline V gene, CDR1 is SGHVS and CDR2 is FQNEAQ. Trimming took 5 bases from V and 5 from J; bases not matched to a gene: 11. The CDR3 DNA sequence: TGTGCCAGCAGCCCAACACTAGCGGGAGTGTCTCACAATGAGCAGTTCTTC. As protein: CASSPTLAGVSHNEQFF.

The genes are TRBV2 and TRBJ1-5; D ambiguous. Germline assignment: CDR1 SNHLY and CDR2 FYNNEI. This CDR3 region has 17 residues. The V and J ends lost 7 bases and 6 bases respectively, with 25 bases between them. The CDR3: CASTKAQQAAARQPQHF. CDR3 in DNA: TGTGCCAGCACGAAAGCCCAGCAGGCAGCCGCGCGTCAGCCCCAGCATTTT.

The chain employs TRBV6-5 and TRBJ1-2; 11 bases map to TRBD1. Germline CDR1 and CDR2: MNHEY and SVGAGI. V was clipped by 5 bases and J by 4 bases; unmatched bases: 6. The CDR3 has 15 residues. The CDR3 bases are TGTGCCAGCAGTACGGACAGGGGGCTTGGCTATGGCTACACCTTC. It is translated as CASSTDRGLGYGYTF.

V gene TRBV2 combines with J gene TRBJ2-7; D ambiguous. Germline-derived CDR1 and CDR2 are SNHLY and FYNNEI. Trimming shortened V by 2 bases and J by 3 bases, and 5 bases separated the two germline ends. The CDR3 runs to 12 residues. CDR3 sequence: CASSENSYEQYF. The CDR3 DNA reads as TGTGCCAGCAGTGAAAATAGCTACGAGCAGTACTTC.

The rearrangement uses TRBV5-6 and TRBJ1-2; unclear D gene. The CDR3 spans 14 residues. CDR1 and CDR2 (germline): SGHDT, YYEEEE. With 0 bases removed from V and 6 bases from J, the gap between germline ends came to 12 bases. CDR3: CASSLVAGRDGYTF. CDR3 DNA sequence: TGTGCCAGCAGCTTGGTCGCAGGTAGGGATGGCTACACCTTC.

The chain recombines TRBV18 with TRBJ2-5; D tentatively reads TRBD1 or TRBD2 (5 bases each). V was cut by 8 bases and J by 3 bases, with 10 bases left in between. CDR3 length equals 12 residues. Germline CDR1 is KGHSH and CDR2 is LQKENI. The CDR3 region is CASGAREETQYF. DNA for the CDR3: TGTGCCAGCGGGGCGAGGGAAGAGACCCAGTACTTC.

The CDR3: CASSAGQANYEQYF. In DNA form, the CDR3 reads TGTGCCAGCAGCGCGGGACAGGCAAACTACGAGCAGTACTTC. The chain recombines TRBV5-4 with TRBJ2-7, with TRBD1 identical over 8 bases. CDR1 SGHNT and CDR2 YYREEE come from the germline V gene (reference sequence). V dropped 4 bases and J dropped 3; count of bases not matched to a gene: 6. This CDR3 contains 14 residues. The full variable domain, rest sourced from reference TRBV5-4 and TRBJ2-7, is ETGVTQSPTHLIKTRGQQVTLRCSSQSGHNTVSWYQQALGQGPQFIFQYYREEENGRGNFPPRFSGLQFPNYSSELNVNALELDDSALYLCASSAGQANYEQYFGPGTRLTVT.

The chain has TRBV7-9 and TRBJ2-5; tentatively, D is TRBD1 (6 bases). The ends were cut back, 4 bases at V and 5 bases at J, with 14 bases in the middle. From germline, CDR1 is SEHNR and CDR2 FQNEAQ (reference sequence). CDR3 length equals 14 residues. The CDR3 here is CASSSPGEWETQYF. The DNA of the CDR3 is TGTGCCAGCAGCTCTCCAGGGGAGTGGGAGACCCAGTACTTC.

The J gene is TRBJ2-7, the V gene TRBV27; 9 bases are a match to TRBD1. CDR3 size: 16 residues. The V gene's germline CDR1 is MNHEY and CDR2 SMNVEV (reference sequence). The V gene end was trimmed by 3 bases and the J gene end by 2 bases; junction bases not matched to a gene: 8. The CDR3 protein is CASSFLGQGLAYEQYF. The CDR3 DNA reads as TGTGCCAGCAGTTTTCTTGGACAGGGGCTAGCCTACGAGCAGTACTTC.

J is TRBJ2-5 and V is TRBV11-1, with TRBD1 matching over 11 bases. Germline lookup yields CDR1 SGHAT and CDR2 FQDESV (reference sequence). Trimming at V came to 1 base and at J to 5 bases, leaving 3 bases not matched to a gene. The CDR3 extends over 15 amino acids. The CDR3 bases are TGTGCCAGCAGCTTAGGGACAGGGGGCGAGGAGACCCAGTACTTC. Translating gives CASSLGTGGEETQYF.

The V call is TRBV7-6, the J call TRBJ2-2; 9 bases line up with TRBD1. The CDR3 totals 13 residues. Looked up from germline, CDR1 is SGHVS and CDR2 is FNYEAQ. After removal of 8 bases from V and 6 bases from J, the junction contained 4 bases not matched to a gene. CDR3 sequence (DNA): TGTGCCAGCCGACAGGGGGTGGCCGGGGAGCTGTTTTTT. It codes for CASRQGVAGELFF.

V is TRBV10-1 and J is TRBJ2-1; weak D call: TRBD2 (7 bases). CDR1 is WNHNN and CDR2 is SYGVQD in the germline V gene (reference sequence). The CDR3 spans 15 residues. The V and J ends lost 4 bases and 6 bases respectively, with 16 bases between them. Here the CDR3 reads CASSASRGGVNEQFF. In DNA, the CDR3 is TGCGCCAGCAGTGCTTCTAGGGGGGGGGTCAATGAGCAGTTCTTC.

The genes are TRBV9 and TRBJ2-2; D might be TRBD1 (6 bases). The CDR3 totals 15 residues. The germline gives CDR1 SGDLS, CDR2 YYNGEE. Trimming removed 0 bases at V and 1 base at J, with 7 bases between. The CDR3 region has the DNA TGTGCCAGCAGCGTAGTAGGGGGGAACACCGGGGAGCTGTTTTTT. Protein product: CASSVVGGNTGELFF.

J is TRBJ2-1 and V is TRBV9; D unclear. Between the trimmed V and J ends, which lost 3 bases and 7 bases, there was a span of 5 bases. This CDR3 has 11 amino acids. Per the germline V gene, CDR1 is SGDLS and CDR2 is YYNGEE. The CDR3 here is CASSASNEQFF. The CDR3 DNA is TGTGCCAGCAGCGCCAGTAATGAGCAGTTCTTC. The whole variable domain, filled in from reference TRBV9 and TRBJ2-1, reads DSGVTQTPKHLITATGQRVTLRCSPRSGDLSVYWYQQSLDQGLQFLIQYYNGEERAKGNILERFSAQQFPDLHSELNLSSLELGDSALYFCASSASNEQFFGPGTRLTVL.

The rearrangement uses TRBV5-1 and TRBJ2-2; TRBD1 agrees at 7 bases. Per the germline V gene, CDR1 is SGHRS and CDR2 is YFSETQ. The CDR3 length is 16 residues. V was pared by 9 bases and J by 2 bases, with 13 bases of the junction left unmatched. The CDR3 coding sequence is TGCGCCACGAGGGACAGATCTCTTCTAAACACCGGGGAGCTGTTTTTT. It specifies CATRDRSLLNTGELFF.

The J gene is TRBJ2-7, the V gene TRBV4-1; D gene uncertain. The V end was cut by 1 base, the J end by 5 bases, with 9 bases between. The CDR3 spans 13 residues. Germline values: CDR1 MGHRA, CDR2 YSYEKL. The CDR3 DNA is TGCGCCAGCAGCCAAGCTCCTGAGGACGAGCAGTACTTC. Its translation: CASSQAPEDEQYF.

The CDR3 reads CASGTDSYEQYF. The CDR3 DNA follows: TGTGCCAGCGGGACGGACTCCTACGAGCAGTACTTC. The chain joins TRBV27 to TRBJ2-7; D may match TRBD1 or TRBD2 (5 bases each). This CDR3 spans 12 amino acids. Trimming took off 8 bases at V and 0 bases at J, with 8 bases between the two ends. Germline V lookup: CDR1 MNHEY, CDR2 SMNVEV (reference sequence).

This clone was recorded only once. The chain has TRBV23-1 and TRBJ2-7, with D maybe TRBD1 (8 bases). TRBV23-1 is treated as an ORF (open reading frame) with a function not yet certain. CDR3 length equals 17 residues. V lost 3 bases and J lost 1, with 19 bases in between. CDR3 DNA sequence: TGCGCCAGCAGTCAGCCACTCGACAGGGGAGGGTCCTACGAGCAGTACTTC. This sequence encodes CASSQPLDRGGSYEQYF.

The J gene is TRBJ1-6, the V gene TRBV11-2; D ambiguous. The CDR3 has 14 amino acids. The germline V gene has CDR1 SGHAT and CDR2 FQNNGV. Trimming removed 0 bases at V and 7 bases at J, with 7 bases between. In DNA, the CDR3 is TGTGCCAGCAGCTTAGATCGCCGCAATTCACCCCTCCACTTT. It codes for CASSLDRRNSPLHF.

The V and J genes are TRBV15 and TRBJ2-4; D remains unclear. Trimming shortened V by 0 bases and J by 4 bases, and 4 bases separated the two germline ends. The CDR3 contains 13 residues. Germline-derived CDR1 and CDR2 are LNHNV and YYDKDF (reference sequence). CDR3 protein: CATSRDGKNIQYF. CDR3 DNA: TGTGCCACCAGCAGAGATGGGAAAAACATTCAGTACTTC.

This rearrangement joins TRBV9 to TRBJ2-3; no clear D. The CDR3 spans 13 residues. Germline CDR1 reads SGDLS; CDR2 reads YYNGEE. V shed 3 bases and J shed 2 bases, with 7 bases lying between them. The CDR3 reads CASSGTSTDTQYF. The DNA for the CDR3 is TGTGCCAGCAGCGGGACCTCCACAGATACGCAGTATTTT.

The rearrangement links TRBV18 to TRBJ1-4, with D uncertain. Trimming pared 3 bases from V and 1 base from J, leaving 9 bases between. The CDR3 length is 15 residues. Germline assignment: CDR1 KGHSH and CDR2 LQKENI. In nucleotides, the CDR3 is TGTGCCAGCTCACCCGTGCGAGGAACTAATGAAAAACTGTTTTTT. Its translation is CASSPVRGTNEKLFF.

The chain is built from TRBV4-1 and TRBJ1-5; possibly TRBD1 for D (6 bases). Germline V gives CDR1 MGHRA, CDR2 YSYEKL. The V gene lost 0 bases and the J gene lost 4 bases, with 10 bases spanning the gap. This CDR3 is 15 amino acids long. CDR3 loop: CASSQESRGNQPQHF. The CDR3, as DNA: TGCGCCAGCAGCCAAGAATCCAGGGGAAATCAGCCCCAGCATTTT.

The chain has TRBV11-2 and TRBJ2-1, with D uncertain. Per the germline V gene, CDR1 is SGHAT and CDR2 is FQNNGV. There are 16 residues in the CDR3. V lost 1 base and J lost 4, with 14 bases in between. The CDR3 bases are TGTGCCAGCAGCTTAGGGGTAGTCGCGCCTTACAATGAGCAGTTCTTC. Translated: CASSLGVVAPYNEQFF. Supplemented by reference TRBV11-2 and TRBJ2-1, the full variable domain reads EAGVAQSPRYKIIEKRQSVAFWCNPISGHATLYWYQQILGQGPKLLIQFQNNGVVDDSQLPKDRFSAERLKGVDSTLKIQPAKLEDSAVYLCASSLGVVAPYNEQFFGPGTRLTVL.

This rearrangement joins TRBV10-3 to TRBJ1-2; the match to TRBD1 covers 7 bases. The trim removed 4 bases at V and 4 bases at J, leaving 9 bases unmatched. This CDR3 is built from 15 residues. In germline, CDR1 is ENHRY, CDR2 SYGVKD. CDR3: CAISARQGDSYGYTF. The DNA of the CDR3 is TGTGCCATCAGTGCGAGACAGGGAGATTCCTATGGCTACACCTTC.

This clone appeared a few times. This rearrangement joins TRBV6-1 to TRBJ1-1; D is ambiguous. Trimming removed 2 bases from V and 1 base from J, with 11 bases in between. CDR3 length: 15 amino acids. Germline V gene sequence: CDR1 MNHNS, CDR2 SASEGT. In DNA form, the CDR3 reads TGTGCCAGCAGTGAACTAGAGTTGGCGAACACTGAAGCTTTCTTT. Amino acids: CASSELELANTEAFF.

The rearrangement links TRBV19 to TRBJ2-3; 8 bases agree with TRBD1. This CDR3 region has 13 residues. CDR1 and CDR2 from the germline V gene are LNHDA and SQIVND (reference sequence). V was pared by 6 bases and J by 7 bases, with 6 bases of the junction left unmatched. Written as DNA, the CDR3 is TGTGCCAGTAGACCGGACAGGGCTTATACGCAGTATTTT. Residues: CASRPDRAYTQYF.

The chain uses TRBV2 and TRBJ2-7; D ambiguous. V dropped 7 bases and J dropped 3 bases, with 10 bases sitting between them. In germline, CDR1 is SNHLY, CDR2 FYNNEI. There are 12 residues in the CDR3. CDR3 nucleotides: TGTGCCAGCACCTTAATGGGCTACGAGCAGTACTTC. The encoded protein is CASTLMGYEQYF.

This chain links TRBV19 with TRBJ1-1, with 8 bases lining up with TRBD1. The CDR3 has 17 amino acids. Per germline, CDR1 LNHDA and CDR2 SQIVND (reference sequence). The ends lost 3 bases at V and 4 bases at J; junction bases unmatched: 13. Here the CDR3 reads CASSIAQGDVQGTEAFF. CDR3 DNA sequence: TGTGCCAGTAGTATCGCACAGGGGGACGTACAAGGCACTGAAGCTTTCTTT.

The chain joins TRBV4-1 to TRBJ2-5, with 8 bases lining up with TRBD2. This CDR3 contains 15 residues. CDR1 and CDR2 (germline): MGHRA, YSYEKL. The ends lost 0 bases at V and 5 bases at J; junction bases unmatched: 5. CDR3 region: CASSQDGGAGETQYF. The CDR3 nucleotides read TGCGCCAGCAGCCAAGACGGGGGGGCCGGGGAGACCCAGTACTTC.